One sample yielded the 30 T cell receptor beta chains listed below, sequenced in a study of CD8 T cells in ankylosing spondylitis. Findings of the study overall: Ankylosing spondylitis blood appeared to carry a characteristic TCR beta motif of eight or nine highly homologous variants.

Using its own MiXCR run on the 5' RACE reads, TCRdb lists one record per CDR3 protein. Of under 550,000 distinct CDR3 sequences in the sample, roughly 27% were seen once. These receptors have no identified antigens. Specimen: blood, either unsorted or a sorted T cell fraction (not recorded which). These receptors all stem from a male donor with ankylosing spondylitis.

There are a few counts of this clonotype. CDR3 DNA: TGCAGTGCTTCAGACAGGACTAACTATGGCTACACCTTC. It translates to CSASDRTNYGYTF. The rearrangement links TRBV20-1 to TRBJ1-2, with D possibly being TRBD1 (6 bases). V lost 5 bases, J lost 0 bases, and 10 bases lay in between. The length of the CDR3 is 13 residues. Germline assignment: CDR1 DFQATT and CDR2 SNEGSKA (reference sequence).

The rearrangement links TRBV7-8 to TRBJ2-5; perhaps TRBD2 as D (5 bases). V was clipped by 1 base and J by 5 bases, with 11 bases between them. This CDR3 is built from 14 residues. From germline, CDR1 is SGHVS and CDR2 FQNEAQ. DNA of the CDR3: TGTGCCAGCAGCTTAGAGGCCCGGAGGGAGACCCAGTACTTC. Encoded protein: CASSLEARRETQYF.

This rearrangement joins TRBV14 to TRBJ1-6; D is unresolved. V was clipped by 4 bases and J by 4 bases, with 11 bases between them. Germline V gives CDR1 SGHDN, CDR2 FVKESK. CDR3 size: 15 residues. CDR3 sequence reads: CASSPEDGYNSPLHF. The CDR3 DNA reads TGTGCCAGCAGCCCTGAGGACGGTTATAATTCACCCCTCCACTTT.

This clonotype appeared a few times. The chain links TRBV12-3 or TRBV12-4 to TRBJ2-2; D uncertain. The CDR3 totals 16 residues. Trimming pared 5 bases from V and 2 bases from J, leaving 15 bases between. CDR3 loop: CASSMGFPDNTGELFF. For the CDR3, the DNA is TGTGCCAGCAGTATGGGCTTTCCAGACAACACCGGGGAGCTGTTTTTT.

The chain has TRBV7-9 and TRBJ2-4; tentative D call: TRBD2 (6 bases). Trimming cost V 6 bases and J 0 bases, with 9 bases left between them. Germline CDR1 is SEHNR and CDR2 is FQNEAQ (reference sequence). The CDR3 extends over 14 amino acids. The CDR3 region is CASSSGGAKNIQYF. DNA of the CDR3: TGTGCCAGCAGTTCCGGGGGAGCCAAAAACATTCAGTACTTC.

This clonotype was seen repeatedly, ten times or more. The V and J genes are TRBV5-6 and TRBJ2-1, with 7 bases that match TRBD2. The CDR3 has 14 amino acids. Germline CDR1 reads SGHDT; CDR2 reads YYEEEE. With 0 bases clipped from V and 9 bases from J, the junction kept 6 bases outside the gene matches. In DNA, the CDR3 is TGTGCCAGCAGCTTGGGAGCGGGATTCGGTGAGCAGTTCTTC. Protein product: CASSLGAGFGEQFF.

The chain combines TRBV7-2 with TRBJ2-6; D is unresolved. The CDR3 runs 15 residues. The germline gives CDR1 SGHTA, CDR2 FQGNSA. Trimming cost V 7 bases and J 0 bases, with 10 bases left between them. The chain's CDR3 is CASTPHNSGANVLTF. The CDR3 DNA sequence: TGTGCCAGCACCCCCCACAACTCTGGGGCCAACGTCCTGACTTTC.

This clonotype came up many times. The DNA of the CDR3 is TGCGCCAGCAGCGCCCCGACCCAGCAACCCCAGCATTTT. It is translated as CASSAPTQQPQHF. The chain links TRBV4-1 to TRBJ1-5, with D uncertain. Deletions cut 5 bases from V and 10 bases from J, with 15 bases between. Germline V gene data show CDR1 as MGHRA and CDR2 as YSYEKL. This CDR3 is built from 13 residues.

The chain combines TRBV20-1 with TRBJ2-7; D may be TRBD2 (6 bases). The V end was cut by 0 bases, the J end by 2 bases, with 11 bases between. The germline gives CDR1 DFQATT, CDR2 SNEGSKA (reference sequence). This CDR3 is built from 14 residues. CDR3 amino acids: CSARESSVAYEQYF. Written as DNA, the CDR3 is TGCAGTGCTAGAGAATCTAGCGTGGCCTACGAGCAGTACTTC.

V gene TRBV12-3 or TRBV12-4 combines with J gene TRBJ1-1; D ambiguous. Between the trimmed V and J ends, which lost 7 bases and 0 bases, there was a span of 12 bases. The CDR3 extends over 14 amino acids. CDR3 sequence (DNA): TGTGCCAGCACTCCAACGGGGATGAACACTGAAGCTTTCTTT. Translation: CASTPTGMNTEAFF.

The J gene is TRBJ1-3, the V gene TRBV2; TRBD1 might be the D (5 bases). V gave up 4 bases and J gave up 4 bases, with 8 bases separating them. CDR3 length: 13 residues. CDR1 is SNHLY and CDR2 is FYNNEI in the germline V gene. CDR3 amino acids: CASSGQGGNTIYF. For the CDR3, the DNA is TGTGCCAGCAGTGGTCAGGGAGGAAACACCATATATTTT.

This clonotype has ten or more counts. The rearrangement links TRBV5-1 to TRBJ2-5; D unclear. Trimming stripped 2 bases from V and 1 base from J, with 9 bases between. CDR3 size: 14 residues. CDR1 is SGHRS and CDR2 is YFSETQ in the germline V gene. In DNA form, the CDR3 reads TGCGCCAGCAGCTTAGGATCGGGCCAAGAGACCCAGTACTTC. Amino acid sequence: CASSLGSGQETQYF.

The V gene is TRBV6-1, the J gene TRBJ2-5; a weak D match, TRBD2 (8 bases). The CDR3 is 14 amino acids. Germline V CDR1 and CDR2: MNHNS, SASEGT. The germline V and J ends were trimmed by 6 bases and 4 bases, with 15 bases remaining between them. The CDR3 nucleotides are TGTGCCAGCAGGAACGGGAGGGGGCTAGAGACCCAGTACTTC. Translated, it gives CASRNGRGLETQYF.

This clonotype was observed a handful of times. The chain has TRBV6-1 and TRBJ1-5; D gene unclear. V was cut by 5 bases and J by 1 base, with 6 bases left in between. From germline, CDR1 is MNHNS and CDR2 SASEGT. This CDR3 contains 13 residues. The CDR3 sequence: CASSPVSNQPQHF. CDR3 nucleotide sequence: TGTGCCAGCAGTCCGGTCAGCAATCAGCCCCAGCATTTT.

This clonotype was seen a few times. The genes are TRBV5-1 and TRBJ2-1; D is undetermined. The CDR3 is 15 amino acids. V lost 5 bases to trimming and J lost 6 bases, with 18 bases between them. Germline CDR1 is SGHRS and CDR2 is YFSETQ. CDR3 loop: CASSFAPGLVNEQFF. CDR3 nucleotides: TGCGCCAGCAGTTTTGCCCCCGGGCTAGTCAATGAGCAGTTCTTC.

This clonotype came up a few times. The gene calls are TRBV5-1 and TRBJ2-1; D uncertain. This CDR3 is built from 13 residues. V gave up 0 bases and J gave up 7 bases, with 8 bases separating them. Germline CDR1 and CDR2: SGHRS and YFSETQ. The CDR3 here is CASSLEVGNEQFF. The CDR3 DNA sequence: TGCGCCAGCAGCTTGGAGGTGGGTAATGAGCAGTTCTTC.

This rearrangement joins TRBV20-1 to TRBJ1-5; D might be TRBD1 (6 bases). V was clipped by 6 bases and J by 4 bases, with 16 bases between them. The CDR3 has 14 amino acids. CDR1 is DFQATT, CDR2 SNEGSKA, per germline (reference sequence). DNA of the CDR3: TGCAGTGCCCAGCCAGGGGCTGGGAATCAGCCCCAGCATTTT. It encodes CSAQPGAGNQPQHF.

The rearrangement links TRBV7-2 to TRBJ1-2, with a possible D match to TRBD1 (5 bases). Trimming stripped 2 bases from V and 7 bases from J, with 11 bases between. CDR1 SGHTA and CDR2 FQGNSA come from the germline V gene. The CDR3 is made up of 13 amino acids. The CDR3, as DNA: TGTGCCAGCAGCTTAATAGGGGTTGCTGGCTACACCTTC. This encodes CASSLIGVAGYTF.

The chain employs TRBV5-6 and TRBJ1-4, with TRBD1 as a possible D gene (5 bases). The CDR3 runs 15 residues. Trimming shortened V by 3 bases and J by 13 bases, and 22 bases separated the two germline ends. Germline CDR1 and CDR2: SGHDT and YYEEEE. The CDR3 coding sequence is TGTGCCAGCAGCTCACAAACCGGGACCCTCGAGCTACTGTTTTTT. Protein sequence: CASSSQTGTLELLFF.

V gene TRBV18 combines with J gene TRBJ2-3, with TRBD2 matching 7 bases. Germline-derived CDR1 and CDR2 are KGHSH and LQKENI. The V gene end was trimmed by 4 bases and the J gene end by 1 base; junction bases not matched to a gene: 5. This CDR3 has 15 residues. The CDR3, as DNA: TGTGCCAGCTCACGGGGGGGGATCCGCACAGATACGCAGTATTTT. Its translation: CASSRGGIRTDTQYF.

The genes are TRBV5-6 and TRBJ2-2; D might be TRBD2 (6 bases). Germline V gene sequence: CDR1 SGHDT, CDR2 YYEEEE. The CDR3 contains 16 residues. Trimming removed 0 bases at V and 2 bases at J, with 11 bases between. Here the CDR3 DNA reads TGTGCCAGCAGCTTGGTGGCGGGACGAAACACCGGGGAGCTGTTTTTT. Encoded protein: CASSLVAGRNTGELFF.

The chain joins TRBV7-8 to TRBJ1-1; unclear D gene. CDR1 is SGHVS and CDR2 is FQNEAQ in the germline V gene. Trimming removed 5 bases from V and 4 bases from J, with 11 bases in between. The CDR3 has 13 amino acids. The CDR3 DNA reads TGTGCCAGCAGCACAATCAGCGGCACTGAAGCTTTCTTT. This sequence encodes CASSTISGTEAFF. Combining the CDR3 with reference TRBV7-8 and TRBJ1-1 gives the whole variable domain GAGVSQSPRYKVAKRGQDVALRCDPISGHVSLFWYQQALGQGPEFLTYFQNEAQLDKSGLPSDRFFAERPEGSVSTLKIQRTQQEDSAVYLCASSTISGTEAFFGQGTRLTVV.

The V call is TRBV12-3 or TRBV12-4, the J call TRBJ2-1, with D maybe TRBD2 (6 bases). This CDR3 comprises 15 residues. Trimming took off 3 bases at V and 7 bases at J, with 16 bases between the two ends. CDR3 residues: CASSLGLAVINEQFF. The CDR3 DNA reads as TGTGCCAGCAGTTTGGGACTGGCAGTTATTAATGAGCAGTTCTTC.

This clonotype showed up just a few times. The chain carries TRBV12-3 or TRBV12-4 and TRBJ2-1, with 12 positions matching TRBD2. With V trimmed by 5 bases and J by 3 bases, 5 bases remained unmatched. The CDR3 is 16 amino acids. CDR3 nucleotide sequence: TGTGCCAGCAGTCCACTAGCGGGAGGCCGCTACAATGAGCAGTTCTTC. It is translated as CASSPLAGGRYNEQFF.

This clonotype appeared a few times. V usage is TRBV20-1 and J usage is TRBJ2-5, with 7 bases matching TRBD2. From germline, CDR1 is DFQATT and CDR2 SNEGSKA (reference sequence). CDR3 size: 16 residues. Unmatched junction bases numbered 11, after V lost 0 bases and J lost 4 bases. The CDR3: CSARELRRGIGETQYF. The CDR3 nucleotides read TGCAGTGCTAGAGAGTTGAGGCGGGGGATAGGAGAGACCCAGTACTTC.

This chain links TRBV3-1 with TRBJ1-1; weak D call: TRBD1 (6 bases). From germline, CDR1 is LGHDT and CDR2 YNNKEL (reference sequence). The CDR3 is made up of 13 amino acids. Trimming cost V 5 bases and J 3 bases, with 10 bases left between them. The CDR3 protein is CASSSYRDTEAFF. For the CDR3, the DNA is TGTGCCAGCAGCTCCTACAGGGACACTGAAGCTTTCTTT.

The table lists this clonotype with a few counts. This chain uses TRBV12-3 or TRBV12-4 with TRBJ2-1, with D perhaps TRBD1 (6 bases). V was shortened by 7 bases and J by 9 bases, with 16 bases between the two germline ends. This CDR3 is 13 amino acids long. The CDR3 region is CASNWGQWGEQFF. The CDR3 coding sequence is TGTGCCAGCAATTGGGGGCAGTGGGGTGAGCAGTTCTTC.

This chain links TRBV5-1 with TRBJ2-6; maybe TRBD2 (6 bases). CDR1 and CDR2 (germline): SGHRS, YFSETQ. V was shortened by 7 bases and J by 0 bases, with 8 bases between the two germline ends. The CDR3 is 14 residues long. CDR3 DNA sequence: TGCGCCAGCGGAGGGAGCTCTGGGGCCAACGTCCTGACTTTC. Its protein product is CASGGSSGANVLTF. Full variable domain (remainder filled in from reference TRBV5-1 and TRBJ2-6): KAGVTQTPRYLIKTRGQQVTLSCSPISGHRSVSWYQQTPGQGLQFLFEYFSETQRNKGNFPGRFSGRQFSNSRSEMNVSTLELGDSALYLCASGGSSGANVLTFGAGSRLTVL.

The CDR3 DNA is TGTGCCATCAGCGCCCCGGGACACAATTACGAGCAGTACTTC. It yields the protein CAISAPGHNYEQYF. The chain links TRBV10-3 to TRBJ2-7, with a possible D match to TRBD1 (6 bases). Per the germline V gene, CDR1 is ENHRY and CDR2 is SYGVKD. Trimming removed 6 bases at V and 4 bases at J, with 16 bases between. The CDR3 has 14 residues.

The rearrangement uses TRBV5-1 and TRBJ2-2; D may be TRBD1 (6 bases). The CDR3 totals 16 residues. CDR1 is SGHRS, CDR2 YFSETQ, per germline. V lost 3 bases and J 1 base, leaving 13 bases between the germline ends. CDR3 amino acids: CASSSLTGLNTGELFF. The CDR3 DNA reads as TGCGCCAGCAGCTCGTTGACAGGTCTGAACACCGGGGAGCTGTTTTTT.